One sample yielded the 16 T cell receptor beta chains listed below, sequenced in a study of Ad26.COV2.S vaccination and SARS-CoV-2 variants. Here immunoSEQ multiplex PCR was the method, and the copy in TCRdb shows in-frame clones only, minus some. The sample has 350,000 to 500,000 clones, nearly 90% seen once; the top ten hold around 2.5%. The treatment was: roughly 19 received Ad26.COV2.S at low or high dose, single or two shots; 5 received placebo; per-sample allocation not given. At day 63 after the first vaccine or placebo injection, samples were drawn. This material consisted of peripheral blood, taken in a trial of Ad26.COV2.S vaccine versus placebo. The origin of the receptors is a person between 18 and 65 years old who received the Ad26.COV2.S COVID-19 vaccine or a placebo.

The chain's CDR3 is CASSPSATDTQYF. CDR3 nucleotide sequence: TGTGCCAGCTCACCATCGGCGACAGATACGCAGTATTTT. The V and J genes are TRBV18 and TRBJ2-3, with D unresolved. Trimming cost V 2 bases and J 3 bases, with 6 bases left between them. CDR3 length: 13 amino acids. The germline V gene encodes CDR1 KGHSH and CDR2 LQKENI.

V usage is TRBV12-3 or TRBV12-4 and J usage is TRBJ2-4; no reliable D call. This CDR3 contains 13 residues. Trimming stripped 5 bases from V and 7 bases from J, with 12 bases between. CDR3: CASSPMAANIQYF. The CDR3 coding sequence is TGTGCCAGCAGTCCCATGGCGGCTAACATTCAGTACTTC.

This clone was detected once. The chain couples TRBV7-9 to TRBJ2-3, with D possibly being TRBD1 (6 bases). This CDR3 has 18 residues. Trimming took 3 bases from V and 5 from J, leaving 24 bases between them. The germline CDR1 and CDR2 sequences are SEHNR and FQNEAQ (reference sequence). The CDR3 nucleotides read TGTGCCAGCAGCTTTCTCCTTGCCTGGGGGCGGAATGGAGATACGCAGTATTTT. It yields the protein CASSFLLAWGRNGDTQYF.

The rearrangement links TRBV7-2 to TRBJ1-1; D remains ambiguous. This CDR3 region has 15 residues. V was cut by 4 bases and J by 4 bases, with 16 bases left in between. CDR1 SGHTA and CDR2 FQGNSA come from the germline V gene. DNA of the CDR3: TGTGCCAGCAGCTCTTCTATTAATTCCCCCACTGAAGCTTTCTTT. Its protein is CASSSSINSPTEAFF.

J is TRBJ1-5 and V is TRBV15, with 9 bases matching TRBD1. Germline CDR1 LNHNV, CDR2 YYDKDF (reference sequence). V dropped 5 bases and J dropped 1; count of bases not matched to a gene: 18. The length of the CDR3 is 20 residues. The CDR3 DNA reads TGTGCCACCAGCCGCCTCCTACCGGGACAGGGTTTTATCAGCAATCAGCCCCAGCATTTT. Its protein is CATSRLLPGQGFISNQPQHF.

This clone was detected only once. The gene calls are TRBV5-8 and TRBJ2-2, with a weak D call TRBD1 (5 bases). The V gene's germline CDR1 is SGHTS and CDR2 YDEGEE. V lost 0 bases and J lost 1, with 7 bases in between. The CDR3 spans 15 residues. CDR3 in amino acids: CASSLGTLNTGELFF. In DNA form, the CDR3 reads TGTGCCAGCAGCTTGGGGACATTGAACACCGGGGAGCTGTTTTTT.

The chain couples TRBV6-5 to TRBJ2-3; D uncertain. With 7 bases removed from V and 5 bases from J, the gap between germline ends came to 10 bases. This CDR3 has 12 residues. Germline CDR1 MNHEY, CDR2 SVGAGI. CDR3 DNA: TGTGCCAGCACCCGGGTGAAAGATACGCAGTATTTT. It encodes CASTRVKDTQYF.

This clone was recorded a few times. The rearrangement uses TRBV4-3 and TRBJ1-4; D gene unclear. The V end lost 1 base, the J end lost 5 bases, and 14 bases lay between the germline ends. The germline V gene encodes CDR1 LGHNA and CDR2 YSLEER. The CDR3 totals 16 residues. The CDR3: CASSQVAGRPNEKLFF. The CDR3 DNA follows: TGCGCCAGCAGCCAAGTGGCGGGCAGGCCGAATGAAAAACTGTTTTTT.

This rearrangement joins TRBV6-5 to TRBJ2-7; 7 bases are a match to TRBD1. This CDR3 comprises 15 residues. The ends lost 2 bases at V and 1 base at J; junction bases unmatched: 5. Germline V lookup: CDR1 MNHEY, CDR2 SVGAGI. The CDR3 region has the DNA TGTGCCAGCAGTTACGGGACAGAACTTTCCTACGAGCAGTACTTC. Its protein is CASSYGTELSYEQYF.

A note on this clone: Other DNA sequences within the sample encode an identical CDR3. The chain employs TRBV5-1 and TRBJ2-7, with 10 bases matching TRBD1. Germline V gives CDR1 SGHRS, CDR2 YFSETQ. The length of the CDR3 is 14 residues. The J segment lost 5 bases and the V segment lost 0 bases, leaving 2 bases of the junction unmatched. The chain's CDR3 is CASSLGQGAHEQYF. DNA for the CDR3: TGCGCCAGCAGCTTGGGACAGGGGGCACACGAGCAGTACTTC.

The rearrangement uses TRBV5-1 and TRBJ1-1; D remains ambiguous. Deletions cut 7 bases from V and 0 bases from J, with 16 bases between. The germline CDR1 and CDR2 sequences are SGHRS and YFSETQ. There are 15 residues in the CDR3. CDR3: CASGISGALNTEAFF. The CDR3 DNA sequence: TGCGCCAGCGGTATTTCAGGAGCTTTGAACACTGAAGCTTTCTTT.

The chain couples TRBV5-4 to TRBJ2-7, with D perhaps TRBD2 (5 bases). V shed 4 bases and J shed 5 bases, with 16 bases lying between them. The CDR3 sequence is 14 residues long. CDR1 is SGHNT, CDR2 YYREEE, per germline (reference sequence). The chain's CDR3 is CASSGWGDLHEQYF. The CDR3 DNA reads as TGTGCCAGCAGCGGGTGGGGAGACTTGCACGAGCAGTACTTC.

V gene TRBV24-1 combines with J gene TRBJ1-1; TRBD1 is a possible D gene (5 bases). Germline V gene lookup returns CDR1 KGHDR and CDR2 SFDVKD. V shed 4 bases and J shed 1 base, with 12 bases lying between them. CDR3 length: 15 amino acids. For the CDR3, the DNA is TGTGCCACCAGTGACCCCGCAGGGCCGAACACTGAAGCTTTCTTT. This sequence encodes CATSDPAGPNTEAFF.

In DNA form, the CDR3 reads TGTGCCAGCAGTACTTCCGTTAGGAATACGCAGTATTTT. Translating it yields CASSTSVRNTQYF. V usage is TRBV12-3 or TRBV12-4 and J usage is TRBJ2-3; unclear D gene. The V and J ends lost 5 bases and 7 bases respectively, with 13 bases between them. This CDR3 has 13 amino acids.

The chain joins TRBV5-6 to TRBJ2-7, with 11 bases matching TRBD2. The CDR3 has 16 residues. Germline lookup yields CDR1 SGHDT and CDR2 YYEEEE. V trimming: 3 bases; J trimming: 0 bases; junction bases outside the gene matches: 5. Here the CDR3 reads CASSWGTSGLSYEQYV. The CDR3 DNA is TGTGCCAGCAGCTGGGGGACTAGCGGCCTCTCCTACGAGCAGTACGTC.

A few counts support this clone. V gene TRBV28 combines with J gene TRBJ1-5; 12 bases map to TRBD1. Trimming at V came to 8 bases and at J to 0 bases, leaving 2 bases not matched to a gene. CDR1 MDHEN and CDR2 SYDVKM come from the germline V gene. This CDR3 has 15 residues. CDR3 sequence: CASRDRGHSNQPQHF. The CDR3 coding sequence is TGTGCCAGCCGGGACAGGGGGCATAGCAATCAGCCCCAGCATTTT.